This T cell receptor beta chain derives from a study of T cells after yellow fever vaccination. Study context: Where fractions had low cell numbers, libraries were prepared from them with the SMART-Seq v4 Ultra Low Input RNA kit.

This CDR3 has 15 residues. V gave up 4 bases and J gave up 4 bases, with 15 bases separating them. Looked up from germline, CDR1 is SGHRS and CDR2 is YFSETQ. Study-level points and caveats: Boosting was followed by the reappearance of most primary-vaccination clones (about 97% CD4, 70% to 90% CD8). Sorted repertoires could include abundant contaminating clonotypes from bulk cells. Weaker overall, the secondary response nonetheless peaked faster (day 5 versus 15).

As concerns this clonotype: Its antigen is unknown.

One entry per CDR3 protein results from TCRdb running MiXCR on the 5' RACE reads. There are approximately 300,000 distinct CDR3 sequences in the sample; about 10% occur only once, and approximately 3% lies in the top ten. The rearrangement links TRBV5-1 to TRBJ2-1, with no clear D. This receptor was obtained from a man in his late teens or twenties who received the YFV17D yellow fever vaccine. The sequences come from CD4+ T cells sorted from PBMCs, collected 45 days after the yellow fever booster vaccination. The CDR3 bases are TGCGCCAGCAGCCGAACACCCCCGCGATACAATGAGCAGTTCTTC. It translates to CASSRTPPRYNEQFF.